These 16 T cell receptor beta chains originate from one sample sequenced in a study of CD8+ T cells in alopecia areata. Treatment defined: oral pan-JAK inhibitor, 5-10 mg twice daily. It was cDNA, reverse transcribed from extracted RNA, that served as the sequencing template. Generated by immunoSEQ multiplex PCR, the TCRdb table keeps only in-frame clones and is missing some. The sample has around 140,000 clones; around 50% are singletons. The sequenced sample was CD8+ T cells sorted from blood, obtained at week 4, from a patient treated with tofacitinib. These receptors all come from a human donor with alopecia areata.

The chain joins TRBV27 to TRBJ2-2; D gene ambiguous. The CDR3 runs to 11 residues. V dropped 6 bases and J dropped 4 bases, with 3 bases sitting between them. Germline CDR1 and CDR2: MNHEY and SMNVEV (reference sequence). The CDR3 region has the DNA TGTGCCAGCAGGGGCACCGGGGAGCTGTTTTTT. The encoded protein is CASRGTGELFF.

This chain links TRBV11-2 with TRBJ2-1; 11 nucleotides align to TRBD2. CDR3 length: 15 residues. V was clipped by 5 bases and J by 6 bases; unmatched bases: 6. The germline gives CDR1 SGHAT, CDR2 FQNNGV. CDR3 amino acids: CASSPTSGEVNEQFF. The CDR3 DNA follows: TGTGCCAGCAGCCCGACTAGCGGGGAGGTCAATGAGCAGTTCTTC.

The chain carries TRBV4-3 and TRBJ2-5, with unresolved D. There are 13 residues in the CDR3. The germline V gene encodes CDR1 LGHNA and CDR2 YSLEER. Trimming shortened V by 0 bases and J by 3 bases, and 5 bases separated the two germline ends. CDR3 protein: CASSQDAEETQYF. DNA of the CDR3: TGCGCCAGCAGCCAAGACGCAGAAGAGACCCAGTACTTC.

The CDR3: CASRWESSYNSPLHF. CDR3 DNA sequence: TGTGCCAGCAGGTGGGAAAGCTCCTATAATTCACCCCTCCACTTT. The chain joins TRBV6-1 to TRBJ1-6; the D is unclear. The CDR3 consists of 15 residues. Deletions cut 6 bases from V and 0 bases from J, with 9 bases between. CDR1 and CDR2 from the germline V gene are MNHNS and SASEGT.

Only a few counts were recorded for this clone. The rearrangement links TRBV29-1 to TRBJ1-1, with D possibly being TRBD1 (6 bases). Trimming left V 0 bases short and J 8 bases short, with 13 bases between. This CDR3 has 13 residues. Germline CDR1 reads SQVTM; CDR2 reads ANQGSEA. The CDR3, as DNA: TGCAGCGTTGAAGATGGTAGGGGGACCGAAGCTTTCTTT. Amino acids: CSVEDGRGTEAFF.

This clone was found a few times. This chain joins TRBV7-6 and TRBJ2-1; D may be TRBD2 (7 bases). V was cut by 1 base and J by 6 bases, with 13 bases left in between. The germline gives CDR1 SGHVS, CDR2 FNYEAQ. The CDR3 sequence is 15 residues long. The CDR3 DNA sequence: TGTGCCAGCAGCTTAGGGAAGGGGGGGAGCAATGAGCAGTTCTTC. Its translation: CASSLGKGGSNEQFF.

This chain connects TRBV29-1 to TRBJ2-7; D is perhaps TRBD2 (5 bases). With 7 bases removed from V and 7 bases from J, the gap between germline ends came to 17 bases. Germline V CDR1 and CDR2: SQVTM, ANQGSEA. This CDR3 is 12 amino acids long. The chain's CDR3 is CSATGDYGEQYF. The CDR3 DNA reads as TGCAGCGCCACCGGGGATTACGGGGAGCAGTACTTC.

This sequence joins TRBV4-1 and TRBJ1-4; D unresolved. V was trimmed by 2 bases and J by 4 bases, leaving 8 bases between them. CDR1 MGHRA and CDR2 YSYEKL come from the germline V gene. The CDR3 spans 14 residues. The CDR3 DNA follows: TGCGCCAGCAGCCAACCCGGCCTTAATGAAAAACTGTTTTTT. Protein product: CASSQPGLNEKLFF.

The rearrangement uses TRBV7-9 and TRBJ2-5; no clear D gene. V lost 3 bases and J 0 bases, leaving 11 bases between the germline ends. Germline V gene data show CDR1 as SEHNR and CDR2 as FQNEAQ (reference sequence). The CDR3 consists of 15 residues. CDR3 nucleotides: TGTGCCAGCAGCTTTATTGGCAGTTACCAAGAGACCCAGTACTTC. It encodes CASSFIGSYQETQYF.

This sequence joins TRBV12-5 and TRBJ2-7; 8 bases map to TRBD1. Per germline, CDR1 LGHNT and CDR2 FRNRAP. Trimming at V came to 8 bases and at J to 4 bases, leaving 4 bases not matched to a gene. The CDR3 runs 12 residues. CDR3 protein: CASRTGTYEQYF. The CDR3 coding sequence is TGTGCTAGTCGGACAGGGACGTACGAGCAGTACTTC.

This clone is a singleton in its sample. The V gene is TRBV9, the J gene TRBJ1-2; tentatively, D is TRBD1 (6 bases). V shed 0 bases and J shed 3 bases, with 15 bases lying between them. Looked up from germline, CDR1 is SGDLS and CDR2 is YYNGEE. There are 16 residues in the CDR3. The CDR3 DNA reads TGTGCCAGCAGCGTAGGACGGGGGCAACAGCACTATGGCTACACCTTC. Encoded protein: CASSVGRGQQHYGYTF.

V is TRBV27 and J is TRBJ2-5; D unresolved. Trimming cost V 1 base and J 5 bases, with 14 bases left between them. CDR1 is MNHEY, CDR2 SMNVEV, per germline (reference sequence). The CDR3 runs to 15 residues. The CDR3 is CASSLWLGSEETQYF. For the CDR3, the DNA is TGTGCCAGCAGTTTATGGTTAGGGTCAGAGGAGACCCAGTACTTC.

The J gene is TRBJ2-3, the V gene TRBV7-6, with TRBD2 matching 9 bases. CDR3 size: 15 residues. Per the germline V gene, CDR1 is SGHVS and CDR2 is FNYEAQ. V lost 1 base, J lost 2 bases, and 1 base stayed unmatched. The CDR3 DNA follows: TGTGCCAGCAGCTTAGGCGGGGGGGCCACAGATACGCAGTATTTT. The encoded protein is CASSLGGGATDTQYF.

This chain connects TRBV9 to TRBJ2-6; a weak D match, TRBD1 (6 bases). Germline V gives CDR1 SGDLS, CDR2 YYNGEE. Trimming stripped 3 bases from V and 0 bases from J, with 16 bases between. The CDR3 is made up of 18 amino acids. The CDR3 protein is CASSATRQVPSGANVLTF. For the CDR3, the DNA is TGTGCCAGCAGCGCGACGAGACAGGTTCCCTCTGGGGCCAACGTCCTGACTTTC.

The chain employs TRBV29-1 and TRBJ2-7, with D possibly called TRBD1 or TRBD2 (5 bases each). The CDR3 is made up of 14 amino acids. V lost 4 bases to trimming and J lost 3 bases, with 16 bases between them. Germline lookup yields CDR1 SQVTM and CDR2 ANQGSEA. The CDR3 spells CSVGSGTVDYEQYF. The DNA for the CDR3 is TGCAGCGTTGGGTCCGGGACGGTGGACTACGAGCAGTACTTC.

The chain is built from TRBV4-3 and TRBJ2-3; D is uncertain. V was cut by 1 base and J by 6 bases, with 14 bases left in between. Germline CDR1 is LGHNA and CDR2 is YSLEER. The length of the CDR3 is 15 residues. The CDR3 DNA follows: TGCGCCAGCAGCCAAGTCGTTTCACCCGAGGATACGCAGTATTTT. As protein: CASSQVVSPEDTQYF.